Following are 16 T cell receptor beta chains from one sample sequenced in a study of response to subunit inactivated influenza vaccine. Each CDR3 protein is one row after TCRdb ran MiXCR on the RT-PCR reads. The table records roughly 780,000 distinct CDR3 sequences, roughly 20% of them present only once. Sequencing used PBMCs from blood, obtained about 5 days after vaccination. The receptor source for this set is a man aged 50 or older who received an inactivated influenza vaccine.

The genes are TRBV14 and TRBJ2-1; D remains unclear. This CDR3 spans 15 amino acids. Between the trimmed V and J ends, which lost 0 bases and 1 base, there was a span of 7 bases. CDR1 is SGHDN, CDR2 FVKESK, per germline. In DNA form, the CDR3 reads TGTGCCAGCAGCCAAGACGTATTATCCTACAATGAGCAGTTCTTC. Protein product: CASSQDVLSYNEQFF. Complete variable domain (other parts from reference TRBV14 and TRBJ2-1): EAGVTQFPSHSVIEKGQTVTLRCDPISGHDNLYWYRRVMGKEIKFLLHFVKESKQDESGMPNNRFLAERTGGTYSTLKVQPAELEDSGVYFCASSQDVLSYNEQFFGPGTRLTVL.

There are a few counts of this clonotype. The chain recombines TRBV5-1 with TRBJ2-1, with a possible D match to TRBD1 (5 bases). In germline, CDR1 is SGHRS, CDR2 YFSETQ. The CDR3 spans 14 residues. Trimming removed 4 bases from V and 0 bases from J, with 8 bases in between. CDR3 loop: CASSEDSSYNEQFF. The CDR3 coding sequence is TGCGCCAGCAGCGAAGACAGCTCCTACAATGAGCAGTTCTTC.

In its sample, this clonotype was seen a few times. The rearrangement joins TRBV30 to TRBJ2-7, with D perhaps TRBD1 (5 bases). V was cut by 0 bases and J by 7 bases, with 13 bases left in between. The CDR3 contains 13 residues. In germline, CDR1 is GTSNPN, CDR2 SVGIG (reference sequence). The DNA of the CDR3 is TGTGCCTGGAGTGTGACTCAGGGTACAGAGCAGTACTTC. Amino acids: CAWSVTQGTEQYF.

This clonotype showed up just a few times. The chain carries TRBV24-1 and TRBJ2-3; 7 positions match TRBD2. Germline CDR1 KGHDR, CDR2 SFDVKD. J gave up 4 bases and V 4 bases, and 10 bases lay outside the gene matches. CDR3 length: 16 amino acids. The CDR3 DNA follows: TGTGCCACCAGTGACCCCGGGACTAATCACCCAGATACGCAGTATTTT. Encoded protein: CATSDPGTNHPDTQYF.

The J gene is TRBJ2-2, the V gene TRBV7-6, with 7 nucleotides matching TRBD1. CDR1 and CDR2 (germline): SGHVS, FNYEAQ. V was pared by 4 bases and J by 6 bases, with 8 bases of the junction left unmatched. This CDR3 has 15 residues. The CDR3 sequence is CASSSFYRGAGELFF. The DNA for the CDR3 is TGTGCCAGCAGCTCCTTCTACAGGGGAGCCGGGGAGCTGTTTTTT.

Only a few counts were recorded for this clonotype. The V call is TRBV29-1, the J call TRBJ2-1; D is ambiguous. In germline, CDR1 is SQVTM, CDR2 ANQGSEA. The CDR3 sequence is 14 residues long. The germline V and J ends were trimmed by 2 bases and 2 bases, with 10 bases remaining between them. The CDR3 spells CSVELGTPYNEQFF. In DNA, the CDR3 is TGCAGCGTTGAATTGGGTACGCCCTACAATGAGCAGTTCTTC.

The V and J genes are TRBV7-9 and TRBJ2-7; perhaps D is TRBD1 or TRBD2 (5 bases each). Trimming pared 5 bases from V and 5 bases from J, leaving 16 bases between. The CDR3 has 14 amino acids. The germline V gene has CDR1 SEHNR and CDR2 FQNEAQ (reference sequence). The CDR3 sequence is CASSPRGGLDEQYF. In DNA, the CDR3 is TGTGCCAGCAGCCCCCGTGGGGGTCTCGACGAGCAGTACTTC.

The gene calls are TRBV28 and TRBJ2-4; 12 bases fit TRBD1. CDR1 is MDHEN and CDR2 is SYDVKM in the germline V gene. Trimming took 3 bases from V and 2 from J; bases not matched to a gene: 5. The CDR3 length is 17 residues. The CDR3 DNA reads as TGTGCCAGCAGTTTCTCCGGGACAGGGGGCCCCAAAAACATTCAGTACTTC. It specifies CASSFSGTGGPKNIQYF.

J is TRBJ1-1 and V is TRBV5-1; TRBD1 is a possible D gene (6 bases). V was shortened by 0 bases and J by 3 bases, with 15 bases between the two germline ends. Germline CDR1 and CDR2: SGHRS and YFSETQ. The CDR3 is made up of 16 amino acids. Written as DNA, the CDR3 is TGCGCCAGCAGCTTGGCCAGGGGCGGGAGAGACACTGAAGCTTTCTTT. It codes for CASSLARGGRDTEAFF.

The chain joins TRBV3-1 to TRBJ1-1; 8 bases agree with TRBD1. The J segment lost 6 bases and the V segment lost 1 base, leaving 7 bases of the junction unmatched. CDR3 length: 15 amino acids. Per the germline V gene, CDR1 is LGHDT and CDR2 is YNNKEL (reference sequence). The CDR3 sequence is CASSQVSGGTAEAFF. CDR3 nucleotide sequence: TGTGCCAGCAGCCAAGTTTCAGGGGGCACCGCTGAAGCTTTCTTT. Variable domain in full (rest from reference TRBV3-1 and TRBJ1-1): DTAVSQTPKYLVTQMGNDKSIKCEQNLGHDTMYWYKQDSKKFLKIMFSYNNKELIINETVPNRFSPKSPDKAHLNLHINSLELGDSAVYFCASSQVSGGTAEAFFGQGTRLTVV.

The V and J genes are TRBV2 and TRBJ2-7, with 7 positions matching TRBD1. V trimming: 8 bases; J trimming: 0 bases; junction bases outside the gene matches: 7. CDR3 length: 14 amino acids. CDR1 and CDR2 from the germline V gene are SNHLY and FYNNEI. The CDR3 DNA reads as TGTGCCAGCCGAGAGGGACAGCTCTCCTACGAGCAGTACTTC. Its protein product is CASREGQLSYEQYF.

This clonotype was counted only a few times. The chain has TRBV6-5 and TRBJ1-2; no clear D gene. The CDR3 extends over 13 amino acids. Germline lookup yields CDR1 MNHEY and CDR2 SVGAGI. Trimming shortened V by 11 bases and J by 2 bases, and 15 bases separated the two germline ends. CDR3 in DNA: TGTGCCGCGTTAGGGCCAAGGAACTATGGCTACACCTTC. Translation: CAALGPRNYGYTF.

This chain joins TRBV7-9 and TRBJ2-7; 8 positions match TRBD2. Trimming cost V 5 bases and J 5 bases; bases outside gene matches: 5. Germline assignment: CDR1 SEHNR and CDR2 FQNEAQ (reference sequence). This CDR3 comprises 13 residues. Here the CDR3 reads CASSPGGGNEQYF. CDR3 bases: TGTGCCAGCAGCCCGGGGGGGGGCAACGAGCAGTACTTC.

This clonotype has only a few counts. The chain carries TRBV20-1 and TRBJ1-5, with D possibly matching TRBD1 (5 bases). The V gene lost 5 bases and the J gene lost 6 bases, with 11 bases spanning the gap. The CDR3 is made up of 12 amino acids. CDR1 and CDR2 (germline): DFQATT, SNEGSKA (reference sequence). DNA of the CDR3: TGCAGTGCTGTCCAGGGTTCTCAGCCCCAGCATTTT. It translates to CSAVQGSQPQHF.

The chain carries TRBV7-2 and TRBJ2-3; D remains ambiguous. The germline V and J ends were trimmed by 1 base and 1 base, with 15 bases remaining between them. Germline lookup yields CDR1 SGHTA and CDR2 FQGNSA. The CDR3 runs 17 residues. Here the CDR3 DNA reads TGTGCCAGCAGCTTAGTGTGGTTGCCTTACCGCACAGATACGCAGTATTTT. Its protein product is CASSLVWLPYRTDTQYF.

The chain is built from TRBV7-3 and TRBJ2-3; the match to TRBD2 covers 9 bases. There are 13 residues in the CDR3. With 5 bases clipped from V and 3 bases from J, the junction kept 0 bases outside the gene matches. Looked up from germline, CDR1 is SGHTA and CDR2 is FQGTGA. The CDR3 DNA follows: TGTGCCAGCAGCGGACTAGCGACAGATACGCAGTATTTT. As protein: CASSGLATDTQYF.